What follows describes a single TCR beta chain. This sample is part of a study of a mutant IDH1 vaccine in newly diagnosed glioma. Study as a whole: Earlier treatment was radiotherapy, temozolomide, or both, with most getting both.

Time point noted: baseline, week 1 (first vaccination visit). Specified treatment: pre-vaccination baseline after standard-of-care therapy. Each astrocytoma in the donors was new, WHO grade 3 or 4, IDH1-mutant and ATRX-lost. Generated by immunoSEQ multiplex PCR, the TCRdb table keeps only in-frame clones and is missing some. The top ten hold roughly 1.1% of the sample, which has approximately 25,000 clones, roughly 93% seen once. CDR1 SNHLY and CDR2 FYNNEI come from the germline V gene. V was cut by 6 bases and J by 1 base, with 12 bases left in between. This CDR3 comprises 14 residues. Source: PBMCs, taken from a glioma patient treated with radiotherapy, temozolomide or both. This chain connects TRBV2 to TRBJ2-5; D might be TRBD2 (6 bases). The sequence derives from a middle-aged man with glioma. The chain's CDR3 is CASRGGVAQETQYF. Written as DNA, the CDR3 is TGTGCCAGCAGAGGAGGGGTAGCCCAAGAGACCCAGTACTTC.